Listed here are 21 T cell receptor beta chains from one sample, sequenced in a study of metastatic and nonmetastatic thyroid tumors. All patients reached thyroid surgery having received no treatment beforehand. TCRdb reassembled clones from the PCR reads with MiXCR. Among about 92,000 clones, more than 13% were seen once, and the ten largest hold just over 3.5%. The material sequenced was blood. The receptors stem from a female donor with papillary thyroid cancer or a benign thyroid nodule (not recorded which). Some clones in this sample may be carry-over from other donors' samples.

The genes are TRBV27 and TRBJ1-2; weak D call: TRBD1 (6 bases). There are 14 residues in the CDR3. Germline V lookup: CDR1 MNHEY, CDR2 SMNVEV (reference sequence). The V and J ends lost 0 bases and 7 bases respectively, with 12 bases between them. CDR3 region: CASSLSPGAVGYTF. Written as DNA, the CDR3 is TGTGCCAGCAGTTTATCGCCAGGGGCGGTTGGCTACACCTTC.

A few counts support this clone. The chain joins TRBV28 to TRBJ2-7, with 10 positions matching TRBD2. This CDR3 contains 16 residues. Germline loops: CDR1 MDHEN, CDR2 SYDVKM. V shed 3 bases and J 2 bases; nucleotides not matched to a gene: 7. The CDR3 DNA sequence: TGTGCCAGCAGTTTGGAAGCGGGAGGGTTTCCCTACGAGCAGTACTTC. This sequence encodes CASSLEAGGFPYEQYF.

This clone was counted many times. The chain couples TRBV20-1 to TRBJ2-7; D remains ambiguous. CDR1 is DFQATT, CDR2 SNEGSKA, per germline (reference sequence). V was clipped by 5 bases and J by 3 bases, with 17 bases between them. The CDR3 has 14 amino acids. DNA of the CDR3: TGCAGTGCTTTCCCCCTTCGCGGATTCTACGAGCAGTACTTC. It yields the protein CSAFPLRGFYEQYF.

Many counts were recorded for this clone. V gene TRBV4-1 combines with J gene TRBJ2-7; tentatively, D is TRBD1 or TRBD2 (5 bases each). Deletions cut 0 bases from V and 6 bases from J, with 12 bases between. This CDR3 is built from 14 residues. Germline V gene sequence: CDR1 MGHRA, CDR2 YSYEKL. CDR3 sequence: CASSQDIGALEQYF. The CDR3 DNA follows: TGCGCCAGCAGCCAAGATATCGGGGCCCTCGAGCAGTACTTC.

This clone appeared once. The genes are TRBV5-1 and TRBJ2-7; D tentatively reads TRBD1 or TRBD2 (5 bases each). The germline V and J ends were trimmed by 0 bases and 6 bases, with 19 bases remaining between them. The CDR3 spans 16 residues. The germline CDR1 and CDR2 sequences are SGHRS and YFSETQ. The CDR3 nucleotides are TGCGCCAGCAGCTTGGAGGTTGTGGGGGTTGGGTCCGAGCAGTACTTC. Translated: CASSLEVVGVGSEQYF.

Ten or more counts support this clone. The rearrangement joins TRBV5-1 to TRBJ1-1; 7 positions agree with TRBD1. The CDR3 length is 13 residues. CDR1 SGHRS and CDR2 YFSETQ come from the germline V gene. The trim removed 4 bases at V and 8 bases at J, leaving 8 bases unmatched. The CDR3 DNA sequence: TGCGCCAGCAGCACCACCGGGACAGAAGAAGCTTTCTTT. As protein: CASSTTGTEEAFF.

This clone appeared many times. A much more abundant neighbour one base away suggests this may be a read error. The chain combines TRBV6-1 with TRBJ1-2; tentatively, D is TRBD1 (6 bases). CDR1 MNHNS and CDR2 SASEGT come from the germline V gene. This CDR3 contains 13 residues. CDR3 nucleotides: TGTGCCAGCTATACGAGGGGGGCTCTTGGCTACGCCTTC. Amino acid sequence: CASYTRGALGYAF.

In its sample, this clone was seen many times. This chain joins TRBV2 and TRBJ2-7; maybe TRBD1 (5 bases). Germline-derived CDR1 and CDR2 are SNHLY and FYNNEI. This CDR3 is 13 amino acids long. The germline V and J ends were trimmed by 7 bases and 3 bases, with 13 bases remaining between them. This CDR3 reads CASKGDRNYEQYF. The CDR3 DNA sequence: TGTGCCAGCAAAGGTGACAGAAACTACGAGCAGTACTTC.

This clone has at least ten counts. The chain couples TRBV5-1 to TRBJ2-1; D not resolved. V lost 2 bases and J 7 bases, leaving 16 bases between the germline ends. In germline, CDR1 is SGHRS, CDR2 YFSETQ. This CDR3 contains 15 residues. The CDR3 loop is CASSLGTRVLNEQFF. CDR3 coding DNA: TGCGCCAGCAGCTTAGGAACCCGGGTTTTAAATGAGCAGTTCTTC. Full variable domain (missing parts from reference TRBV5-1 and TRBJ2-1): KAGVTQTPRYLIKTRGQQVTLSCSPISGHRSVSWYQQTPGQGLQFLFEYFSETQRNKGNFPGRFSGRQFSNSRSEMNVSTLELGDSALYLCASSLGTRVLNEQFFGPGTRLTVL.

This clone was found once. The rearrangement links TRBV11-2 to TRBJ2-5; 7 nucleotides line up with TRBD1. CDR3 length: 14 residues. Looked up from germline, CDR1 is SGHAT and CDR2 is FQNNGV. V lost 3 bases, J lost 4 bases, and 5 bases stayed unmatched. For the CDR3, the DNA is TGTGCCAGCAGCTTCCGGCAGGGGGTAGAGACCCAGTACTTC. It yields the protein CASSFRQGVETQYF.

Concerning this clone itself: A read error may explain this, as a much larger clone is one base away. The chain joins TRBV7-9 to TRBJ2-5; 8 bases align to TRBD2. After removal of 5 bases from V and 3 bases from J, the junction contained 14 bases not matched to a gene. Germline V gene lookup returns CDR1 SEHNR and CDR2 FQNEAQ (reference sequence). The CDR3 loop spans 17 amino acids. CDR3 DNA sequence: TGTGCCAGCAGCCCCCCCGAACGCGGGGGGTCCAAAGAGACCCAGTACTTC. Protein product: CASSPPERGGSKETQYF.

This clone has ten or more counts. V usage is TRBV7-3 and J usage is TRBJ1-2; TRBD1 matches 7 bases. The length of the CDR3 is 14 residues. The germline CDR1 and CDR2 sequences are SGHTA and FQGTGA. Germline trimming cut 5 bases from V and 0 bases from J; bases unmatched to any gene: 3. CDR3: CASSPGQANYGYTF. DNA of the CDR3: TGTGCCAGCAGCCCCGGACAGGCTAACTATGGCTACACCTTC.

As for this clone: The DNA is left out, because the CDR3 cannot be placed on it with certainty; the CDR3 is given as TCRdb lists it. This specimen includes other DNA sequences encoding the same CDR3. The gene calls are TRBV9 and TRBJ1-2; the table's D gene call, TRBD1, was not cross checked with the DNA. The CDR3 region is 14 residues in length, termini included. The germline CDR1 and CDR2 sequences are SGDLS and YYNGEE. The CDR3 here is CASSVGQGNYGYTF.

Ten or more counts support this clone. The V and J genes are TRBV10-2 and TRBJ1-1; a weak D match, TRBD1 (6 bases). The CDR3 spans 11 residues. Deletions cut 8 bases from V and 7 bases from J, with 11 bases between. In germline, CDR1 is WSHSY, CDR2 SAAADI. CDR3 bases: TGCGCCAGCGGGGGCGGGCGTGAAGCTTTCTTT. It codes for CASGGGREAFF.

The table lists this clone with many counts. The CDR3 protein is CSARVYYGYTF. In DNA form, the CDR3 reads TGCAGTGCTAGAGTTTACTATGGCTACACCTTC. This chain joins TRBV20-1 and TRBJ1-2; D is unclear. Germline lookup yields CDR1 DFQATT and CDR2 SNEGSKA (reference sequence). Trimming removed 1 base from V and 3 bases from J, with 3 bases in between. This CDR3 spans 11 amino acids.

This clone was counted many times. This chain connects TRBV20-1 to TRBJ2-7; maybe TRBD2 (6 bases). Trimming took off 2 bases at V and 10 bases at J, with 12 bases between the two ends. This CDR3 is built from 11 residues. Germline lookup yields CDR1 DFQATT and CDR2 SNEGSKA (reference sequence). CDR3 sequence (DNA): TGCAGTGCTAGAACTGGCGGGATACAGTACTTC. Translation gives CSARTGGIQYF.

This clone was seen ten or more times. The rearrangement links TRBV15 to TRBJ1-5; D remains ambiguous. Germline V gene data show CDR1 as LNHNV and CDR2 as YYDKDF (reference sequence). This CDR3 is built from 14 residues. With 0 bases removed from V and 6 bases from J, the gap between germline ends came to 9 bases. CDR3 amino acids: CATSRDSVSQPQHF. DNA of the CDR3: TGTGCCACCAGCAGAGATTCGGTGTCTCAGCCCCAGCATTTT.

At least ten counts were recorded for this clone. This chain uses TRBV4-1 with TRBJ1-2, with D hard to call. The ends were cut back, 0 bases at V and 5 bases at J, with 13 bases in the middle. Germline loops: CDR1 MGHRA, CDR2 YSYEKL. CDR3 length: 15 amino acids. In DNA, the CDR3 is TGCGCCAGCAGCCAAGATTTTGCCAGACTATATGGCTACACCTTC. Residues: CASSQDFARLYGYTF.

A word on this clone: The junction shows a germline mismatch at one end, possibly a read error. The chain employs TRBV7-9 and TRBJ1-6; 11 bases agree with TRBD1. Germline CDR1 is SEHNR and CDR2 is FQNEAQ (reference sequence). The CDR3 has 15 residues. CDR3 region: CASSFGTGGRSTLHF. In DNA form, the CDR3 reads TGTGCCAGCAGCTTCGGGACAGGGGGTAGGTCAACCCTACACTTT.

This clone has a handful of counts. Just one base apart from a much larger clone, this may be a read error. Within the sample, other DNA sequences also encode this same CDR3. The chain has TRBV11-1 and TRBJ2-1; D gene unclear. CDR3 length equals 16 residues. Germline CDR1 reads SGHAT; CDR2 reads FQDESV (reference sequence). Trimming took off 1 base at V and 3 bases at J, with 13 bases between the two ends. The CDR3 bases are TGTGCCAGCAGCTTAGAGGGTACAGAGATCTACAATGAGCAGTTCTTC. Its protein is CASSLEGTEIYNEQFF.

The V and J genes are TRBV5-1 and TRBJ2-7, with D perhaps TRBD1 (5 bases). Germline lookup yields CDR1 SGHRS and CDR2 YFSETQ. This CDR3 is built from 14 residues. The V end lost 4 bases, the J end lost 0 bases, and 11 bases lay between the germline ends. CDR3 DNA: TGCGCCAGCAGCGTGGACACCAGCTCCTACGAGCAGTACGTC. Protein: CASSVDTSSYEQYV.